The 20 T cell receptor beta chains below all came from one sample that was sequenced in a study of blood T cell repertoires in COVID-19. Clones were read by immunoSEQ multiplex PCR, and TCRdb kept only the in-frame ones, dropping some. The sample includes under 250,000 clones, around four fifths seen only once; the top ten take 7.5% to 8%. Sequencing used peripheral blood. The receptors were sampled from a woman between 45 and 65 years old with active or convalescent COVID-19.

This chain connects TRBV30 to TRBJ2-1; 10 bases align to TRBD2. After removal of 0 bases from V and 14 bases from J, the junction contained 13 bases not matched to a gene. CDR3 length equals 15 residues. Germline assignment: CDR1 GTSNPN and CDR2 SVGIG (reference sequence). CDR3 protein: CAWSVGLAGVSGKFF. The DNA for the CDR3 is TGTGCCTGGAGTGTCGGGCTAGCGGGAGTGTCTGGGAAGTTCTTC.

In its sample, this clone was seen once. The V and J genes are TRBV7-3 and TRBJ1-6; weak D call: TRBD1 (6 bases). This CDR3 contains 14 residues. CDR1 and CDR2 from the germline V gene are SGHTA and FQGTGA. V was trimmed by 4 bases and J by 5 bases, leaving 9 bases between them. This CDR3 is CASSSTGNNSPLHF. The CDR3 DNA is TGTGCCAGCAGCTCTACAGGGAATAATTCACCCCTCCACTTT. The whole variable domain, remainder taken from reference TRBV7-3 and TRBJ1-6, is GAGVSQTPSNKVTEKGKYVELRCDPISGHTALYWYRQSLGQGPEFLIYFQGTGAADDSGLPNDRFFAVRPEGSVSTLKIQRTERGDSAVYLCASSSTGNNSPLHFGNGTRLTVT.

This clone has a single count. V usage is TRBV5-4 and J usage is TRBJ2-1, with 14 bases matching TRBD2. The CDR3 sequence is 15 residues long. Germline assignment: CDR1 SGHNT and CDR2 YYREEE (reference sequence). The V and J ends lost 3 bases and 5 bases, in that order; junction bases with no gene match: 1. CDR3 in DNA: TGTGCCAGCAGCTGGGGACTAGCGGGGGACAATGAGCAGTTCTTC. Residues: CASSWGLAGDNEQFF.

The chain is built from TRBV5-1 and TRBJ1-4; TRBD1 agrees at 9 bases. J gave up 7 bases and V 1 base, and 8 bases lay outside the gene matches. Germline V gene data show CDR1 as SGHRS and CDR2 as YFSETQ. CDR3 length equals 16 residues. For the CDR3, the DNA is TGCGCCAGCAGCTTGAGCGGGACAGGGATGGGTGAAAAACTGTTTTTT. Translated: CASSLSGTGMGEKLFF.

V gene TRBV4-1 combines with J gene TRBJ2-1, with a possible D match to TRBD2 (6 bases). V gave up 8 bases and J gave up 3 bases, with 17 bases separating them. This CDR3 is built from 15 residues. Germline V gene data show CDR1 as MGHRA and CDR2 as YSYEKL. The CDR3 DNA is TGCGCCAGCTCAGCCCTGGGGACTTTCTACAATGAGCAGTTCTTC. This sequence encodes CASSALGTFYNEQFF.

The gene calls are TRBV2 and TRBJ1-6, with TRBD1 matching over 8 bases. Trimming cost V 6 bases and J 5 bases; bases outside gene matches: 6. The V gene's germline CDR1 is SNHLY and CDR2 FYNNEI. The CDR3 spans 15 residues. The CDR3 protein is CASRNTGGNNSPLHF. As DNA, the CDR3 is TGTGCCAGCAGAAATACAGGGGGGAATAATTCACCCCTCCACTTT.

The chain carries TRBV6-6 and TRBJ2-3; the D gene is possibly TRBD2 (6 bases). V lost 6 bases, J lost 4 bases, and 11 bases lay in between. Germline V gene data show CDR1 as MNHNY and CDR2 as SVGAGI (reference sequence). CDR3 length equals 13 residues. Written as DNA, the CDR3 is TGTGCCAGCAGCCTGACTAGTTCAGATACGCAGTATTTT. Protein sequence: CASSLTSSDTQYF.

This rearrangement joins TRBV28 to TRBJ2-7; 8 nucleotides agree with TRBD1. CDR1 is MDHEN, CDR2 SYDVKM, per germline. CDR3 length: 14 residues. Losses at the gene ends were 5 bases for V and 1 base for J; bases not matched to a gene: 4. The CDR3 protein is CASSPRDRSYEQYF. Here the CDR3 DNA reads TGTGCCAGCAGTCCCCGGGACAGGTCCTACGAGCAGTACTTC.

The chain uses TRBV10-3 and TRBJ1-2, with 10 bases aligning to TRBD1. The CDR3 runs to 14 residues. Per the germline V gene, CDR1 is ENHRY and CDR2 is SYGVKD. Trimming cost V 4 bases and J 5 bases; bases outside gene matches: 4. This chain's CDR3 is CAISGRDRGYGYTF. The CDR3 DNA sequence: TGTGCCATCAGTGGTCGGGACAGGGGATATGGCTACACCTTC.

The rearrangement links TRBV23-1 to TRBJ2-7; a weak D match, TRBD2 (6 bases). TRBV23-1 is classed as an ORF, of uncertain function. V lost 1 base to trimming and J lost 7 bases, with 20 bases between them. The CDR3 length is 16 residues. The CDR3 nucleotides are TGCGCCAGCAGTCAATTAACTAGCTCCGATGAAGAAGAGCAGTACTTC. Protein: CASSQLTSSDEEEQYF.

J is TRBJ2-3 and V is TRBV24-1, with 7 nucleotides matching TRBD1. CDR3 size: 15 residues. Germline assignment: CDR1 KGHDR and CDR2 SFDVKD. Trimming cost V 3 bases and J 3 bases; bases outside gene matches: 5. The CDR3 sequence: CATSDPRQGTDTQYF. DNA for the CDR3: TGTGCCACCAGTGATCCCCGACAGGGAACAGATACGCAGTATTTT.

The CDR3 loop reads CASSPLWGPPWNSPLHF. The CDR3 DNA reads TGCGCCAGCAGCCCTCTCTGGGGGCCTCCCTGGAATTCACCCCTCCACTTT. The chain carries TRBV23-1 and TRBJ1-6; possible D gene TRBD1, 6 bases. TRBV23-1 has ORF status, its function being uncertain. V was clipped by 6 bases and J by 7 bases, with 22 bases between them. CDR3 size: 17 residues.

V gene TRBV6-5 combines with J gene TRBJ1-5; D perhaps matches TRBD1 (5 bases). The CDR3 is 15 amino acids. Germline CDR1 is MNHEY and CDR2 is SVGAGI. Trimming cost V 6 bases and J 0 bases, with 12 bases left between them. As DNA, the CDR3 is TGTGCCAGCAGGGCCGAGACAGTTAGCAATCAGCCCCAGCATTTT. It is translated as CASRAETVSNQPQHF.

The rearrangement uses TRBV5-1 and TRBJ2-1; 12 bases fit TRBD2. The V gene end was trimmed by 0 bases and the J gene end by 8 bases; junction bases not matched to a gene: 9. Germline V gives CDR1 SGHRS, CDR2 YFSETQ. There are 17 residues in the CDR3. This CDR3 reads CASSLGLAGVAGYEQFF. Here the CDR3 DNA reads TGCGCCAGCAGCTTGGGACTAGCGGGAGTCGCGGGGTATGAGCAGTTCTTC.

This clone was counted only a few times. The chain recombines TRBV5-1 with TRBJ1-6; D remains unclear. Germline assignment: CDR1 SGHRS and CDR2 YFSETQ. The CDR3 length is 15 residues. V was trimmed by 0 bases and J by 5 bases, leaving 9 bases between them. The CDR3 spells CASSLETRNNSPLHF. As DNA, the CDR3 is TGCGCCAGCAGCTTGGAGACACGGAATAATTCACCCCTCCACTTT.

The V and J genes are TRBV5-4 and TRBJ2-1; TRBD1 matches 10 bases. From germline, CDR1 is SGHNT and CDR2 YYREEE (reference sequence). The CDR3 consists of 13 residues. Unmatched junction bases numbered 3, after V lost 10 bases and J lost 2 bases. The CDR3 is CAGGQGTYNEQFF. CDR3 bases: TGTGCCGGGGGACAGGGGACCTACAATGAGCAGTTCTTC.

The chain combines TRBV5-1 with TRBJ1-1; the D is unclear. Germline CDR1 and CDR2: SGHRS and YFSETQ. Between the trimmed V and J ends, which lost 8 bases and 2 bases, there was a span of 16 bases. This CDR3 contains 14 residues. This CDR3 is CASTKVDPNTEAFF. In DNA form, the CDR3 reads TGCGCCAGTACTAAGGTGGATCCCAACACTGAAGCTTTCTTT.

The V gene is TRBV5-1, the J gene TRBJ1-3; D gene unclear. The CDR3 totals 14 residues. V lost 4 bases, J lost 2 bases, and 10 bases lay in between. Germline V gene sequence: CDR1 SGHRS, CDR2 YFSETQ. CDR3 sequence: CASSPGRTGNTIYF. The CDR3 nucleotides read TGCGCCAGCAGCCCAGGTCGTACTGGAAACACCATATATTTT.

The chain couples TRBV7-9 to TRBJ1-2; D is unclear. The CDR3 length is 12 residues. Trimming pared 5 bases from V and 7 bases from J, leaving 11 bases between. CDR1 and CDR2 (germline): SEHNR, FQNEAQ (reference sequence). The CDR3 region has the DNA TGTGCCAGCAGCCTAGGCACGGTTGGCTACACCTTC. Residues: CASSLGTVGYTF.

The CDR3 bases are TGTGCCAGCAGTCCCCAGTTGCACACCGGGGAGCTGTTTTTT. The encoded protein is CASSPQLHTGELFF. The V gene is TRBV6-5, the J gene TRBJ2-2; D gene uncertain. Deletions cut 5 bases from V and 3 bases from J, with 10 bases between. Per the germline V gene, CDR1 is MNHEY and CDR2 is SVGAGI. The CDR3 consists of 14 residues.